Following are 14 T cell receptor beta chains from one sample sequenced in a study of blood T cell repertoires in COVID-19. Repertoires were generated with immunoSEQ multiplex PCR, while TCRdb's copy carries only in-frame clones and drops some. The sample has hundreds of thousands of clones; around 85% are singletons. Source material: peripheral blood. The receptors derive from a man aged 45-65 years with COVID-19, enrolled during active disease.

The chain joins TRBV3-1 (or the pseudogene TRBV3-2) to TRBJ1-2; D not resolved. The CDR3 runs 12 residues. The germline V gene encodes CDR1 LGHDT and CDR2 YNNKEL (reference sequence). In DNA, the CDR3 is TGTACACTGGAGGGAAGGAGCTATGGCTACACCTTC. Residues: CTLEGRSYGYTF.

The chain has TRBV28 and TRBJ1-1; TRBD1 might be the D (5 bases). Germline V gene sequence: CDR1 MDHEN, CDR2 SYDVKM. The V gene lost 6 bases and the J gene lost 2 bases, with 22 bases spanning the gap. The CDR3 spans 17 residues. CDR3 bases: TGTGCCAGCAGGAACTCAGGGTTCAGTCTTTCAAACACTGAAGCTTTCTTT. This translates into CASRNSGFSLSNTEAFF.

V gene TRBV15 combines with J gene TRBJ2-5; maybe TRBD2 (7 bases). Germline CDR1 and CDR2: LNHNV and YYDKDF (reference sequence). The V and J ends lost 4 bases and 1 base respectively, with 13 bases between them. The CDR3 is 15 amino acids. CDR3 residues: CATSTGRGPQETQYF. In DNA form, the CDR3 reads TGTGCCACCAGCACTGGGCGGGGGCCCCAAGAGACCCAGTACTTC.

This chain connects TRBV11-2 to TRBJ1-2; possible D gene TRBD1, 6 bases. Germline CDR1 SGHAT, CDR2 FQNNGV. CDR3 size: 16 residues. V was trimmed by 5 bases and J by 1 base, leaving 17 bases between them. CDR3 DNA sequence: TGTGCCAGCAGCACCATCCGGACCAGGGGTAACTATGGCTACACCTTC. This translates into CASSTIRTRGNYGYTF.

V usage is TRBV27 and J usage is TRBJ2-2, with 12 positions matching TRBD2. From germline, CDR1 is MNHEY and CDR2 SMNVEV (reference sequence). The CDR3 is 18 residues long. The V gene end was trimmed by 5 bases and the J gene end by 4 bases; junction bases not matched to a gene: 11. CDR3 residues: CASSILAGGPGGTGELFF. The CDR3 DNA reads as TGTGCCAGCAGTATCCTAGCGGGGGGGCCCGGGGGCACCGGGGAGCTGTTTTTT.

V and J are TRBV4-2 and TRBJ2-7; TRBD2 matches 15 bases. CDR1 is LGHNA, CDR2 YNFKEQ, per germline. The CDR3 length is 17 residues. V was pared by 1 base and J by 7 bases, with 8 bases of the junction left unmatched. CDR3 sequence (DNA): TGTGCCAGCAGCCAAGGGACTAGCGGGGGGGCCTCTAGGGAGCAGTACTTC. It codes for CASSQGTSGGASREQYF.

The V and J genes are TRBV2 and TRBJ2-1; no clear D gene. From germline, CDR1 is SNHLY and CDR2 FYNNEI. This CDR3 contains 12 residues. Trimming left V 6 bases short and J 3 bases short, with 6 bases between. The CDR3 coding sequence is TGTGCCAGCAGGCCTAGCTACAATGAGCAGTTCTTC. Amino acids: CASRPSYNEQFF.

V gene TRBV6-5 combines with J gene TRBJ1-4; TRBD1 aligns across 9 bases. CDR3 length equals 15 residues. The V gene's germline CDR1 is MNHEY and CDR2 SVGAGI. V was clipped by 6 bases and J by 7 bases; unmatched bases: 9. The CDR3 here is CASRIGQGIGEKLFF. For the CDR3, the DNA is TGTGCCAGCAGAATAGGACAGGGGATAGGTGAAAAACTGTTTTTT.

This chain connects TRBV4-3 to TRBJ2-3; D gene ambiguous. Per the germline V gene, CDR1 is LGHNA and CDR2 is YSLEER. The V and J ends lost 1 base and 8 bases respectively, with 7 bases between them. This CDR3 is 12 amino acids long. In nucleotides, the CDR3 is TGCGCCAGCAGCCAAGGCGTGAGTACGCAGTATTTT. Translating it yields CASSQGVSTQYF.

Only a few counts were recorded for this clone. The rearrangement links TRBV5-1 to TRBJ2-7; perhaps TRBD1 as D (5 bases). Germline V gene lookup returns CDR1 SGHRS and CDR2 YFSETQ. V lost 0 bases, J lost 5 bases, and 9 bases lay in between. This CDR3 comprises 13 residues. CDR3 in amino acids: CASSLERGHEQYF. The DNA for the CDR3 is TGCGCCAGCAGCTTGGAAAGGGGTCACGAGCAGTACTTC.

The chain links TRBV30 to TRBJ1-5; no reliable D call. Germline V gene data show CDR1 as GTSNPN and CDR2 as SVGIG (reference sequence). The germline V and J ends were trimmed by 0 bases and 7 bases, with 7 bases remaining between them. This CDR3 spans 12 amino acids. The CDR3 region is CAWSVEGQPQHF. The CDR3 DNA reads as TGTGCCTGGAGTGTAGAGGGACAGCCCCAGCATTTT.

The chain links TRBV5-1 to TRBJ2-7, with TRBD2 matching over 8 bases. This CDR3 comprises 15 residues. The trim removed 0 bases at V and 1 base at J, leaving 3 bases unmatched. Germline CDR1 SGHRS, CDR2 YFSETQ. In DNA form, the CDR3 reads TGCGCCAGCAGCTTGGCGGGGGGGCAGTCCTACGAGCAGTACTTC. Protein sequence: CASSLAGGQSYEQYF. Filled out from reference TRBV5-1 and TRBJ2-7, the complete variable domain reads KAGVTQTPRYLIKTRGQQVTLSCSPISGHRSVSWYQQTPGQGLQFLFEYFSETQRNKGNFPGRFSGRQFSNSRSEMNVSTLELGDSALYLCASSLAGGQSYEQYFGPGTRLTVT.

V gene TRBV20-1 combines with J gene TRBJ1-2; 7 bases agree with TRBD1. The CDR3 runs 14 residues. V lost 5 bases to trimming and J lost 0 bases; unmatched junction nucleotides: 6. The germline V gene has CDR1 DFQATT and CDR2 SNEGSKA (reference sequence). The CDR3 reads CSAGGDRANYGYTF. In nucleotides, the CDR3 is TGCAGTGCTGGTGGGGACAGAGCTAACTATGGCTACACCTTC.

The chain couples TRBV7-2 to TRBJ2-3, with D perhaps matching TRBD1 (6 bases). The CDR3 is 11 amino acids. V was cut by 4 bases and J by 9 bases, with 8 bases left in between. Germline CDR1 is SGHTA and CDR2 is FQGNSA. The CDR3 nucleotides read TGTGCCAGCAGCTCCGGACAGACGCAGTATTTT. This sequence encodes CASSSGQTQYF.